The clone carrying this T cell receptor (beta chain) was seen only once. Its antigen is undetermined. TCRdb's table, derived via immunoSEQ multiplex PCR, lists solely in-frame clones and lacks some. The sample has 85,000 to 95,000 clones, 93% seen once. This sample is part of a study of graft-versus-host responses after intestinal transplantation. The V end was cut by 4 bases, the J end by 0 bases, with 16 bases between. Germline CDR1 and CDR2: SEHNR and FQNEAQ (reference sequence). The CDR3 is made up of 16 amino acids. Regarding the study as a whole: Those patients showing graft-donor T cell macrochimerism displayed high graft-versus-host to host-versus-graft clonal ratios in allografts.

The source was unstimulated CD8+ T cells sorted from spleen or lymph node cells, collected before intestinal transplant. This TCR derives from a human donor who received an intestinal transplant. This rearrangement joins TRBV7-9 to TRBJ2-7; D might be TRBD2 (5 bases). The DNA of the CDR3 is TGTGCCAGCAGCTGGGCCCCAGCGGCGAGCTCCTACGAGCAGTACTTC. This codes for CASSWAPAASSYEQYF.